This T cell receptor (beta chain) was identified in a study of T cells after yellow fever vaccination. This clonotype was counted only a few times. Antigen unknown. Findings and limits, study-wide: Abundant clonotypes from the bulk population could have been carried over as contaminants into FACS-sorted repertoires. A secondary response was less intense yet reached its peak sooner, at day 5 versus 15. At under 97% for CD4 and approximately 88% for CD8, most primary-vaccination clones showed up again after the booster.

CDR3 length: 15 amino acids. Germline lookup yields CDR1 SNHLY and CDR2 FYNNEI. J lost 0 bases, V lost 6 bases, and 4 bases had no gene match. UMIs and a universal primer site were added when TCR cDNA was made by 5'RACE template switching. One entry per CDR3 protein results from TCRdb running MiXCR on the 5' RACE reads. The table shows around 310,000 distinct CDR3 sequences, with 8% to 10% occurring only once. The source was PBMCs, collected on the day of the first yellow fever vaccination. This receptor was identified in a man aged 18 to 29 who received the YFV17D yellow fever vaccine. The chain carries TRBV2 and TRBJ2-2; TRBD1 matches 7 bases. The CDR3 region is CASRQGTANTGELFF. In nucleotides, the CDR3 is TGTGCCAGCAGGCAAGGGACAGCGAACACCGGGGAGCTGTTTTTT.